This entry features one T cell receptor (beta chain) sequence. This entry is derived from a study of blood T cell repertoires in COVID-19. Study-wide background: T cells, B-cell-depleted T cells, or PBMCs provided the cDNA or gDNA that served as material.

Data came from immunoSEQ multiplex PCR; TCRdb stores just in-frame clones and leaves some out. The sample lists 200,000 to 250,000 clones, around four fifths occurring once. Trimming pared 1 base from V and 0 bases from J, leaving 10 bases between. CDR1 LNHNV and CDR2 YYDKDF come from the germline V gene (reference sequence). The CDR3 is made up of 15 amino acids. The receptor's source is a woman at least 80 years old with active or convalescent COVID-19. Sequencing input: peripheral blood. The rearrangement links TRBV15 to TRBJ2-7; tentatively, D is TRBD2 (5 bases). The CDR3 DNA reads TGTGCCACCAGCAGAGTCTCGGCGGGCTCCTACGAGCAGTACTTC. Translating it yields CATSRVSAGSYEQYF.